Listed below are T cell receptor beta chains from one sample, sequenced in a study of blood T cell repertoires in COVID-19. Generated by immunoSEQ multiplex PCR, the TCRdb table keeps only in-frame clones and is missing some. The sample carries roughly 190,000 clones, around 82% recorded once. Material: peripheral blood. The receptors were sampled from a man aged 45-60 years with active or convalescent COVID-19. Both conserved end residues are part of each CDR3. The D gene is left open where the match is weak. Clone size appears in some rows only: once, few, many, or a class for an expanded clone.

v_call: TRBV10-2
clone_size: NA
j_call: TRBJ1-1
cdr3_length: 15
d_call: NA
cdr3_aa: CATKWAGREGTEAFF
cdr3_nt: TGCGCCACTAAGTGGGCAGGGCGGGAGGGCACTGAAGCTTTCTTT

v_call: TRBV19
clone_size: NA
j_call: TRBJ2-2
cdr3_length: 15
d_call: TRBD2
cdr3_aa: CASSIGTSDTGELFF
cdr3_nt: TGTGCCAGTAGTATCGGGACTAGCGACACCGGGGAGCTGTTTTTT

v_call: TRBV28
clone_size: NA
j_call: TRBJ1-4
cdr3_length: 14
d_call: TRBD1
cdr3_aa: CASSSGGTNEKLFF
cdr3_nt: TGTGCCAGCAGTTCAGGGGGTACTAATGAAAAACTGTTTTTT

v_call: TRBV28
clone_size: NA
j_call: TRBJ1-1
cdr3_length: 15
d_call: NA
cdr3_aa: CASRGGIREVSEAFF
cdr3_nt: TGTGCCAGCAGGGGAGGGATCAGGGAGGTTAGTGAAGCTTTCTTT

v_call: TRBV28
clone_size: NA
j_call: TRBJ1-1
cdr3_length: 16
d_call: NA
cdr3_aa: CASNPWRGGGNTEAFF
cdr3_nt: TGTGCCAGCAACCCGTGGAGGGGCGGTGGGAACACTGAAGCTTTCTTT

v_call: TRBV7-9
clone_size: NA
j_call: TRBJ2-5
cdr3_length: 14
d_call: TRBD2
cdr3_aa: CASSLSGGAKTQYF
cdr3_nt: TGTGCCAGCAGCCTGAGCGGGGGAGCGAAGACCCAGTACTTC

v_call: TRBV4-2
clone_size: NA
j_call: TRBJ1-2
cdr3_length: 14
d_call: NA
cdr3_aa: CASSQDSTAYGYTF
cdr3_nt: TGTGCCAGCAGCCAAGACAGCACAGCCTATGGCTACACCTTC

v_call: TRBV24-1
clone_size: NA
j_call: TRBJ2-3
cdr3_length: 13
d_call: NA
cdr3_aa: CATSDFERDTQYF
cdr3_nt: TGTGCCACCAGTGATTTCGAGCGGGATACGCAGTATTTT

v_call: TRBV19
clone_size: NA
j_call: TRBJ1-6
cdr3_length: 15
d_call: TRBD1
cdr3_aa: CASSIGGRGSSPLHF
cdr3_nt: TGTGCCAGTAGTATAGGAGGCAGGGGGAGTTCACCCCTCCACTTT

v_call: TRBV28
clone_size: NA
j_call: TRBJ1-5
cdr3_length: 13
d_call: NA
cdr3_aa: CASSPAGDQPQHF
cdr3_nt: TGTGCCAGCAGTCCCGCAGGGGATCAGCCCCAGCATTTT

v_call: TRBV6-5
clone_size: NA
j_call: TRBJ2-7
cdr3_length: 15
d_call: TRBD1
cdr3_aa: CASSYGTAHSYEQYF
cdr3_nt: TGTGCCAGCAGTTACGGGACAGCCCACTCCTACGAGCAGTACTTC

v_call: TRBV11-1
clone_size: once
j_call: TRBJ2-3
cdr3_length: 15
d_call: NA
cdr3_aa: CASSAGTTLTDTQYF
cdr3_nt: TGTGCCAGCAGCGCCGGGACAACCCTCACAGATACGCAGTATTTT

v_call: TRBV4-3
clone_size: NA
j_call: TRBJ2-7
cdr3_length: 14
d_call: TRBD1
cdr3_aa: CASSRRTGGYEQYF
cdr3_nt: TGCGCCAGCAGCCGGAGGACAGGGGGCTACGAGCAGTACTTC

v_call: TRBV5-1
clone_size: NA
j_call: TRBJ2-7
cdr3_length: 14
d_call: TRBD2
cdr3_aa: CASSFYGTMYEQYF
cdr3_nt: TGCGCCAGCAGCTTTTACGGGACTATGTACGAGCAGTACTTC

v_call: TRBV21-1
clone_size: NA
j_call: TRBJ2-1
cdr3_length: 14
d_call: NA
cdr3_aa: CASSNRGVGDEQFF
cdr3_nt: TGTGCCAGCAGCAACAGGGGGGTTGGGGATGAGCAGTTCTTC

v_call: TRBV29-1
clone_size: few
j_call: TRBJ2-6
cdr3_length: 18
d_call: TRBD1
cdr3_aa: CSVEEVPGQGTGANVLTF
cdr3_nt: TGCAGCGTTGAAGAGGTCCCGGGACAGGGGACCGGGGCCAACGTCCTGACTTTC

v_call: TRBV7-9
clone_size: few
j_call: TRBJ2-7
cdr3_length: 15
d_call: TRBD1
cdr3_aa: CASSLGGTGSYEQYF
cdr3_nt: TGTGCCAGCAGCTTAGGAGGGACAGGGTCCTACGAGCAGTACTTC

v_call: TRBV9
clone_size: NA
j_call: TRBJ2-7
cdr3_length: 16
d_call: TRBD2
cdr3_aa: CASSVGASGRAYEQYF
cdr3_nt: TGTGCCAGCAGCGTAGGGGCTAGCGGGAGGGCCTACGAGCAGTACTTC

v_call: TRBV4-3
clone_size: once
j_call: TRBJ2-5
cdr3_length: 17
d_call: TRBD2
cdr3_aa: CASSQGPGGGIEETQYF
cdr3_nt: TGCGCCAGCAGCCAGGGACCGGGGGGAGGGATCGAAGAGACCCAGTACTTC

v_call: TRBV19
clone_size: NA
j_call: TRBJ2-1
cdr3_length: 16
d_call: TRBD2
cdr3_aa: CASSWGTSGAYNEQFF
cdr3_nt: TGTGCCAGTAGCTGGGGGACTAGCGGCGCGTACAATGAGCAGTTCTTC

v_call: TRBV5-8
clone_size: NA
j_call: TRBJ1-5
cdr3_length: 13
d_call: NA
cdr3_aa: CASSFRGRQPQHF
cdr3_nt: TGTGCCAGCAGCTTTCGGGGGAGACAGCCCCAGCATTTT

v_call: TRBV7-8
clone_size: NA
j_call: TRBJ1-6
cdr3_length: 14
d_call: NA
cdr3_aa: CASSLRGEGSPLHF
cdr3_nt: TGTGCCAGCAGCTTAAGGGGGGAGGGTTCACCCCTCCACTTT

v_call: TRBV9
clone_size: NA
j_call: TRBJ1-3
cdr3_length: 15
d_call: NA
cdr3_aa: CASTPLDKTGNTIYF
cdr3_nt: TGTGCCAGCACCCCTCTTGACAAAACTGGAAACACCATATATTTT

v_call: TRBV18
clone_size: NA
j_call: TRBJ1-5
cdr3_length: 18
d_call: TRBD1
cdr3_aa: CASSPYRLGRGSNQPQHF
cdr3_nt: TGTGCCAGCTCACCATATAGGCTGGGCAGGGGGAGCAATCAGCCCCAGCATTTT

v_call: TRBV18
clone_size: NA
j_call: TRBJ2-1
cdr3_length: 14
d_call: TRBD2
cdr3_aa: CASSPPNRGVAQFF
cdr3_nt: TGTGCCAGCTCACCACCGAACCGGGGGGTAGCTCAGTTCTTC

v_call: TRBV27
clone_size: NA
j_call: TRBJ1-1
cdr3_length: 14
d_call: TRBD1
cdr3_aa: CASSPQGGRAEAFF
cdr3_nt: TGTGCCAGCAGTCCCCAGGGGGGACGGGCTGAAGCTTTCTTT

v_call: TRBV6-5
clone_size: NA
j_call: TRBJ2-3
cdr3_length: 12
d_call: NA
cdr3_aa: CASRDWTDTQYF
cdr3_nt: TGTGCCAGCAGGGACTGGACAGATACGCAGTATTTT

v_call: TRBV10-1
clone_size: once
j_call: TRBJ1-6
cdr3_length: 16
d_call: TRBD1
cdr3_aa: CASRPGGRVDNSPLHF
cdr3_nt: TGCGCCAGCAGGCCAGGGGGCAGGGTCGATAATTCACCCCTCCACTTT

v_call: TRBV21-1
clone_size: NA
j_call: TRBJ1-3
cdr3_length: 16
d_call: NA
cdr3_aa: CASSQEQGSYVNTIYF
cdr3_nt: TGTGCCAGCAGCCAAGAACAGGGTTCATATGTAAACACCATATATTTT

v_call: TRBV7-9
clone_size: NA
j_call: TRBJ1-4
cdr3_length: 16
d_call: NA
cdr3_aa: CASSNAQGTWEEKLFF
cdr3_nt: TGTGCCAGCAGTAATGCCCAGGGGACCTGGGAAGAAAAACTGTTTTTT